This T cell receptor beta chain is from a study of technical replicates of blood from a handful of donors. The protocol was immunoSEQ multiplex PCR, while the TCRdb copy is restricted to in-frame clones and leaves out a portion. The data contain fewer than 95,000 clones, roughly nine tenths of them singletons. V lost 6 bases and J 3 bases, leaving 21 bases between the germline ends. The CDR3 totals 17 residues. Germline V gene sequence: CDR1 MNHEY, CDR2 SMNVEV (reference sequence). V and J are TRBV27 and TRBJ1-5, with D possibly TRBD1 on 6 matching bases. The TCR originated in a human donor in good health. What was sequenced was T cells isolated from PBMCs. In nucleotides, the CDR3 is TGTGCCAGCAGCCAGTCTTCTTTAGGGGGTATCAATCAGCCCCAGCATTTT. It specifies CASSQSSLGGINQPQHF.